A single sample gave rise to the 5 T cell receptor beta chains below, sequenced in a study of blood T cells in healthy people across ages. A sample-barcoded 5' primer and a J-beta primer mix were used in a second PCR of about 7 to 12 cycles. TCRdb re-called the 5' RACE reads with MiXCR, one entry per CDR3 protein. Among 800,000 or so distinct CDR3 sequences listed, 20% to 25% were seen once. These data also formed part of another study, on T cells of mothers and their children.

The sample consisted of blood. These receptors came from a boy aged 10-17 years in good health.

This clonotype was recorded a few times. This chain links TRBV4-3 with TRBJ2-7; 10 nucleotides match TRBD1. The CDR3 extends over 15 amino acids. The ends lost 4 bases at V and 2 bases at J; junction bases unmatched: 5. Germline assignment: CDR1 LGHNA and CDR2 YSLEER. The CDR3 nucleotides read TGCGCCAGCAGCCTAGAGACAGGGGGCCCCTACGAGCAGTACTTC. Amino acid sequence: CASSLETGGPYEQYF.

This clonotype has more than one count but fewer than ten. In DNA form, the CDR3 reads TGCGCCAGCAGCCAAGATCGGGGGGATTACTATGGCTACACCTTC. Amino acid sequence: CASSQDRGDYYGYTF. The V and J genes are TRBV4-1 and TRBJ1-2; perhaps TRBD1 as D (5 bases). CDR3 length: 15 amino acids. Germline loops: CDR1 MGHRA, CDR2 YSYEKL. Trimming took 0 bases from V and 3 from J, leaving 11 bases between them.

The gene calls are TRBV19 and TRBJ2-1, with D unresolved. This CDR3 comprises 13 residues. Germline assignment: CDR1 LNHDA and CDR2 SQIVND (reference sequence). V gave up 2 bases and J gave up 4 bases, with 6 bases separating them. The DNA of the CDR3 is TGTGCCAGTAGTATACGGCAGTACAATGAGCAGTTCTTC. Its protein product is CASSIRQYNEQFF. Supplemented by reference TRBV19 and TRBJ2-1, the full variable domain reads DGGITQSPKYLFRKEGQNVTLSCEQNLNHDAMYWYRQDPGQGLRLIYYSQIVNDFQKGDIAEGYSVSREKKESFPLTVTSAQKNPTAFYLCASSIRQYNEQFFGPGTRLTVL.

This clonotype was seen a few times. The CDR3 is CASSFTTSGASYEQYF. The CDR3 coding sequence is TGCGCCAGCAGTTTTACGACTAGCGGGGCCTCCTACGAGCAGTACTTC. The chain links TRBV4-1 to TRBJ2-5; TRBD2 matches 11 bases. With the DNA end fitting TRBJ2-7 better, the J assignment may be wrong. The length of the CDR3 is 16 residues. In germline, CDR1 is MGHRA, CDR2 YSYEKL.

The genes are TRBV4-3 and TRBJ2-5, with 10 bases lining up with TRBD1. The CDR3 is made up of 15 amino acids. The germline CDR1 and CDR2 sequences are LGHNA and YSLEER. The V and J ends lost 1 base and 11 bases, in that order; junction bases with no gene match: 10. The CDR3 bases are TGCGCCAGCAGCCAAGGTCCGACAGGGGGCGACGGGCAGTACTTC. Its translation: CASSQGPTGGDGQYF.